The clone carrying this TCR beta chain was seen more than once but under ten times. This sample stems from a study of T-cell memory formation after mild COVID-19. The V segment lost 8 bases and the J segment 0 bases; nucleotides outside the gene matches: 16. This CDR3 spans 20 amino acids. CDR1 is SNHLY, CDR2 FYNNEI, per germline. TCRdb independently ran MiXCR on the 5' RACE reads; one entry per CDR3 protein. The repertoire has about 340,000 distinct CDR3 sequences, 20% to 25% of them found once; the top ten carry 20% to 25%. V is TRBV2 and J is TRBJ2-1, with 13 positions matching TRBD2. Sample: PBMCs or a T cell subset sorted from them (not recorded which). This TCR came from a man aged 18 to 35 who had mild COVID-19 (a few samples of this study predate the infection). Cell type and time point are not known. The CDR3: CASSRPPWTSGGSSYNEQFF. The DNA of the CDR3 is TGTGCCAGCTCGCGCCCACCTTGGACTAGCGGGGGTAGCTCCTACAATGAGCAGTTCTTC.